The present TCR beta chain was sequenced within a study of early T cells in non-severe SARS-CoV-2 infection (dated by TCRdb to the early 2020s). Regarding the research as a whole: Because TCR sequencing was done on bulk RNA from unsorted whole blood, the alpha and beta chains could not be paired.

What the study reported, not specific to this receptor: VDJdb matching was skewed toward anti-spike CD8 responses, so virus-specific expansions were likely underestimated and private and CD4 specificities were missed.

This was a case-control study nested in a cohort of healthcare workers in London, UK, who had nasopharyngeal swab PCR tests and blood samples taken every week. Healthcare workers were recruited between 23 and 31 March 2020, during the week of the UK lockdown, and were followed weekly for up to roughly 16 weeks. The library was made by 5' RACE. Sequencing relied on a NextSeq 500. To correct for sequencing error and PCR bias, the TCR library protocol tagged individual cDNA molecules with unique molecular identifiers. Sequencing covered both TCR alpha and beta chains, and within each sample the abundances of alpha and beta sequences were tightly co-correlated. On the authors' methods: Decombinator V4 was used to annotate TCR sequences for V gene, J gene and CDR3. TCRs were defined as expanded if a significant change between any two time points was detected under a Poisson model with p below 0.0001. TCR abundances were normalised to the total number of TCRs sequenced per sample and expressed as counts per million. TRAV1-2 paired with TRAJ12, TRAJ20 or TRAJ33 defined MAIT TCRs, while TRAV10 paired with TRAJ18 defined iNKT TCRs. VDJdb, accessed on 1 November 2021, was searched for TCRs annotated for CMV, EBV and SARS-CoV-2, and TCRs annotated for more than one antigen were excluded. Using fastp at Q25 and MiXCR, TCRdb reprocessed the public reads and kept productive beta chains. Records with the same CDR3 protein are collapsed into one entry carrying the most frequent genes and DNA. Clone size and V and J calls follow TCRdb, not the original study. This sample has roughly 110,000 distinct CDR3 sequences in its table, and roughly 11% of those were observed once. Together, the top ten hold approximately 7.3% of the sample.

CDR1 and CDR2 are read off the germline V gene as SGDLS and YYNGEE. Including cysteine and phenylalanine, the CDR3 has 13 amino acids. Left in the record is the CDR3 DNA by itself, 39 bases read in frame from the first base. The V end loses 4 bases and the J end loses 7 bases, and a stretch of 13 bases separates them. Comment on this clonotype: Its binding antigen is unknown. The sample holds no much larger clone one base away, and base qualities are not on file.

The chain links TRBV9 with TRBJ2-3, with no D gene named confidently. Sample: whole blood. The receptor comes from an adult who was a healthcare worker with PCR-confirmed SARS-CoV-2 infection or an uninfected control (not recorded which). The CDR3 loop reads CASSLEDGNTQYF. At the DNA level, the sequence is TGTGCCAGCAGCCTCGAGGATGGCAATACGCAGTATTTT.